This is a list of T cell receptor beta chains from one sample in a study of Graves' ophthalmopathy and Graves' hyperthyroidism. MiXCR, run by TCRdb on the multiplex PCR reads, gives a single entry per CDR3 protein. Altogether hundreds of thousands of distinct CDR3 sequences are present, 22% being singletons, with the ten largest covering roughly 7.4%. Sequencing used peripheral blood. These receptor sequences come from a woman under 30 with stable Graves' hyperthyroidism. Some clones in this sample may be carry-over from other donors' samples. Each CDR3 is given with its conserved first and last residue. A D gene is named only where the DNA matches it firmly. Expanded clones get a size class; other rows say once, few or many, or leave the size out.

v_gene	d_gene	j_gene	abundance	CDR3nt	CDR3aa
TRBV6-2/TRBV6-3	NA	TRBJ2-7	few	TGTGCCAGCAGTTCGGCGCGGGGCGGGGACTCCTACGAGCAGTACTTC	CASSSARGGDSYEQYF
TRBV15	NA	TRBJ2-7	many	TGTGCCACCAGCAGAGAGGCCCGGGACTACGAGCAGTACTTC	CATSREARDYEQYF
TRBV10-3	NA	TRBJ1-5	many	TGTGCCATCAGTGGAGGTAGCAATCAGCCCCAGCATTTT	CAISGGSNQPQHF
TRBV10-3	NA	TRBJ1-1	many	TGTGCCATCAGTGAGAGGAGCGCTGAAGCTTTCTTT	CAISERSAEAFF
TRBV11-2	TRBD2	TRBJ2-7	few	TGTGCCAGCAGCCTCATGACTAGCGGGTACCCCTACGAGCAGTACTTC	CASSLMTSGYPYEQYF
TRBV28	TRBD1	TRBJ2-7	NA	TGTGCCAGCAGTTCCACAGGGGCCTCCTACGAGCAGTACTTC	CASSSTGASYEQYF
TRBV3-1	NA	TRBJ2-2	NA	TGTGCCAGCAGCCAAGACTTGGGGGCGGGCGGGGAGCTGTTTTTT	CASSQDLGAGGELFF
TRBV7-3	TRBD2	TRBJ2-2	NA	TGTGCCAGCAGCTCTCAGCGGGGGCTCAACCAAGGGCTGTTTTTT	CASSSQRGLNQGLFF
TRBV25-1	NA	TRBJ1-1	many	TGTGCCAGCAGTTTGGTTCGTGAGACTTTCTTT	CASSLVRETFF
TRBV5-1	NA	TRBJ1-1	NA	TGCGCCAGCAGCCCCGATGCAGGGGACACTGAAGCTTTCTTT	CASSPDAGDTEAFF
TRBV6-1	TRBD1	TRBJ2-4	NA	TGTGCCAGCAGGACGAGAGGGGGCTTGGGAAACATTAAGTACTTC	CASRTRGGLGNIKYF
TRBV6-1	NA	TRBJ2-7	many	TGTGCCAGCAGTATCACATCGGGCTCCTACGAGCAGTACTTC	CASSITSGSYEQYF
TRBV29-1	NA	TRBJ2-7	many	TGCAGCGTCACGGGTGGGGGCAACTACGAGCAGTACTTC	CSVTGGGNYEQYF
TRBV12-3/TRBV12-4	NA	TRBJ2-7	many	TGTGCCAGCAGTAAGACGCCCCTAGGGGAGCAGTACTTC	CASSKTPLGEQYF
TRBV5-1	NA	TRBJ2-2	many	TGCGCCAGCAGCTTGGATCGCAGTCTACCCACCGGGGAGCTGTTTTTT	CASSLDRSLPTGELFF
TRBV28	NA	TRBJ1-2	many	TGTGCCAGCAGTATAGGGTCCGGAGTTAACTATGGCTACACCTTC	CASSIGSGVNYGYTF
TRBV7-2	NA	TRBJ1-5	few	TGTGCCAGCAGCTTAGTGGAGGGGATTAATCAGCCCCAGCATTTT	CASSLVEGINQPQHF
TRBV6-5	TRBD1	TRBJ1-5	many	TGTGCCAGCAGTTCCCCGGGACAGGGACCTCAGCCCCAGCATTTT	CASSSPGQGPQPQHF
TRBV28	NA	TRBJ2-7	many	TGTGCCAGCACCCCGTCAGGAGACACCTACGAGCAGTACTTC	CASTPSGDTYEQYF
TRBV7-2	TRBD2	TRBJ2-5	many	TGTGCCAGCAGCTTAGTTGGGACTAGCGGGGGACAAGAGACCCAGTACTTC	CASSLVGTSGGQETQYF
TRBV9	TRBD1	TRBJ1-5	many	TGTGCCAGCAGCGAGGGACAGGGCGTCAATCAGCCCCAGCATTTT	CASSEGQGVNQPQHF
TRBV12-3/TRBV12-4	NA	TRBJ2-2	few	TGTGCCAGCAGTTTACGGCAGGGGTGGACCGGGGAGCTGTTTTTT	CASSLRQGWTGELFF
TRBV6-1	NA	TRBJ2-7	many	TGTGCCAGCAGTGAATCGGGAGTGGGGGCTTCCTACGAGCAGTACTTC	CASSESGVGASYEQYF
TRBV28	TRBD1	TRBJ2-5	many	TGTGCCAGCAGACCTAGCAGGGGGCCTACGGAGACCCAGTACTTC	CASRPSRGPTETQYF
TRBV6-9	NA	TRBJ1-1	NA	TGTGCCAGCAGTTCGGGGCGAGTCGATTTTGAAGCTTTCTTT	CASSSGRVDFEAFF
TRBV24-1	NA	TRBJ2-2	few	TGTGCCACCAGTGATGCAATTCGGACCGTCAACACCGGGGAGCTGTTTTTT	CATSDAIRTVNTGELFF
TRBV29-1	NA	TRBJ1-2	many	TGCAGCGTTCCCTTCCTCAGGGGAGACGGCTACACCTTC	CSVPFLRGDGYTF
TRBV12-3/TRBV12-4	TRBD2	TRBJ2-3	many	TGTGCCAGCAGTTTTATAGCGGGGGGGGAAACAGATACGCAGTATTTT	CASSFIAGGETDTQYF
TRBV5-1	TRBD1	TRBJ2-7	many	TGCGCCAGCAGCTCCCAACCCGGACAGGGGAGGAACGAGCAGTACTTC	CASSSQPGQGRNEQYF
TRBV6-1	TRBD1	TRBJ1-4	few	TGTGCCAGCAGTGAAGAACCGGGACAGGGAGGCGAAAAACTGTTTTTT	CASSEEPGQGGEKLFF
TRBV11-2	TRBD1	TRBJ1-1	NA	TGTGCCAGCGGGTTGACAGGGCACATGAACACTGAAGCTTTCTTT	CASGLTGHMNTEAFF
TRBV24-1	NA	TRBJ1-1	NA	TGTGCCACCTTTTCGCCAGGGGACTGGGGGACTGAAGCTTTCTTT	CATFSPGDWGTEAFF
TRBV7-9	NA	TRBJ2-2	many	TGTGCCAGCAGCGTCTCCTGGGAGAACACCGGGGAGCTGTTTTTT	CASSVSWENTGELFF
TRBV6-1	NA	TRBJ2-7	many	TGTGCCAGCAGTGGCCTGAACGCCTACGAGCAGTACTTC	CASSGLNAYEQYF
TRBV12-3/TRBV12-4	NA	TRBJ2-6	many	TGTGCCAGCAGTCCCGAGGACGGGGCCCCTGGGGCCAACGTCCTGGCTTTC	CASSPEDGAPGANVLAF
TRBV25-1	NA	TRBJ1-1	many	TGTGCCAGCAGTGCCCCTCCGGGAGGCTTGGACACTGAAGCTTTCTTT	CASSAPPGGLDTEAFF